This record covers a single TCR beta chain. The antigen is not known. Time point noted: week 23, last vaccination. Every single dose of the vaccine, 300 ug of mutant IDH1 20-mer peptide, came with topical imiquimod. This specimen belongs to a study of a mutant IDH1 vaccine in newly diagnosed glioma. About the research overall: The vaccination schedule gave patients eight doses in weeks 1, 3, 5, 7, 11, 15, 19 and 23. Once 4-6 weeks had passed after radiotherapy alone, vaccination started, or it started with temozolomide cycles. Therapy received beforehand was radiotherapy, temozolomide, or both, with most patients given both.

V was trimmed by 4 bases and J by 7 bases, leaving 9 bases between them. Germline assignment: CDR1 SGHTA and CDR2 FQGNSA. This CDR3 region has 12 residues. Repertoires were generated with immunoSEQ multiplex PCR, while TCRdb's copy carries only in-frame clones and drops some. Among some 60,000 clones listed, 87% were seen once. The input for sequencing was PBMCs, taken from a glioma patient whose treatment included an IDH1 peptide vaccine. The chain uses TRBV7-2 and TRBJ2-3; a weak D match, TRBD2 (5 bases). The sequence derives from a man aged 40-55 years with glioma. CDR3 bases: TGTGCCAGCAGCTCCCCGGGGAATACGCAGTATTTT. Its protein product is CASSSPGNTQYF. The variable domain in full, completed from reference TRBV7-2 and TRBJ2-3, reads GAGVSQSPSNKVTEKGKDVELRCDPISGHTALYWYRQSLGQGLEFLIYFQGNSAPDKSGLPSDRFSAERTGGSVSTLTIQRTQQEDSAVYLCASSSPGNTQYFGPGTRLTVL.